This TCR beta chain originates from a study of T cells in Graves' hyperthyroidism and ophthalmopathy. Across the study: Prior to any treatment, at the point of initial diagnosis, peripheral blood was collected.

This clonotype was observed many times. No antigen is known for it. General study results and limits: Progression to ophthalmopathy was predicted a median of 6.5 months early.

Every diagnosis used clinical symptoms, serum thyroxine and TRAb, thyroid ultrasound and orbital computed tomography. The PBMCs were sourced from fresh peripheral blood (approximately 9.6 ml). The germline V gene has CDR1 MDHEN and CDR2 SYDVKM. V lost 6 bases, J lost 5 bases, and 4 bases stayed unmatched. The CDR3 is 15 amino acids. The source material, RNA transcripts, was used to amplify TCR beta CDR3 regions. Carried out on the TCR CDR3, a first-round RT-PCR used the HTBI primer set. MiXCR, applied by TCRdb to the multiplex PCR reads, yields one record per CDR3 protein. The sample holds approximately 690,000 distinct CDR3 sequences; around 20% are singletons and the top ten take about 34%.

The sequence derives from a young man with Graves' ophthalmopathy. The sequenced sample consisted of blood. The rearrangement joins TRBV28 to TRBJ2-1; 13 nucleotides line up with TRBD2. CDR3 in amino acids: CASSRLAGGNNEQFF. The DNA of the CDR3 is TGTGCCAGCAGCAGACTAGCGGGAGGCAACAATGAGCAGTTCTTC.